The rows below give T cell receptor beta chains drawn from one sample of a study of blood T cell repertoires in COVID-19. Sequenced by immunoSEQ multiplex PCR; TCRdb stores in-frame clones only, minus some. The data contain hundreds of thousands of clones, 70% to 90% of them singletons. Sequenced material: PBMCs or T cells enriched from blood (not recorded which). Receptors originate from a woman under 40 who had recovered from COVID-19. Both conserved end residues are part of each CDR3. A D gene is named only where the DNA matches it firmly. Some rows mark clone size as missing; the rest say once, few, many or name a class of expanded clone.

j_call	clone_size	v_call	d_call	cdr3_nt	cdr3_aa
TRBJ2-6	-	TRBV7-8	TRBD1	TGTGCCAGCAGCGGAGACAGGGCCTCTGGGGCCAACGTCCTGACTTTC	CASSGDRASGANVLTF
TRBJ1-6	-	TRBV4-3	TRBD1	TGCGCCAGCAGCCTAGAGGTCGAGAGGACAGGGGGCGCGGGTTCACCCCTCCACTTT	CASSLEVERTGGAGSPLHF
TRBJ2-1	-	TRBV7-2	-	TGTGCCAGCAGCCTAATCGACAGCCACAATGAGCAGTTCTTC	CASSLIDSHNEQFF
TRBJ2-2	-	TRBV12-3/TRBV12-4	TRBD2	TGTGCCAGCATCATAGCGGGCACCGGGGAGCTGTTTTTT	CASIIAGTGELFF
TRBJ2-2	-	TRBV7-9	TRBD1	TGTGCCAGCAGCTTTGACAGGGACACCGGGGAGCTGTTTTTT	CASSFDRDTGELFF
TRBJ1-1	-	TRBV4-3	-	TGCGCCAGCAGCCAAAGGACAGTGAGTGAAGCTTTCTTT	CASSQRTVSEAFF
TRBJ1-2	-	TRBV5-4	-	TGTGCCAGCAGCTTGGGCCGGTTTGACTACACCTTC	CASSLGRFDYTF
TRBJ2-1	-	TRBV7-8	TRBD2	TGTGCCAGCAGCCCCATTAGCGGGGTTTACAATGAGCAGTTCTTC	CASSPISGVYNEQFF
TRBJ2-7	-	TRBV11-2	-	TGTGCCAGCAGCGCGAATCGCGGGGCCTTCACCTACGAGCAGTACTTC	CASSANRGAFTYEQYF
TRBJ2-3	once	TRBV3-1/TRBV3-2	TRBD2	TGTGCCAGCAGCCACCCCGATGCTAGCGGGAGGGCCGGAACAGATACGCAGTATTTT	CASSHPDASGRAGTDTQYF
TRBJ1-1	-	TRBV28	-	TGTGCCAGCAGTTCCCTGATCGTGACAGCCCCGAACACTGAAGCTTTCTTT	CASSSLIVTAPNTEAFF